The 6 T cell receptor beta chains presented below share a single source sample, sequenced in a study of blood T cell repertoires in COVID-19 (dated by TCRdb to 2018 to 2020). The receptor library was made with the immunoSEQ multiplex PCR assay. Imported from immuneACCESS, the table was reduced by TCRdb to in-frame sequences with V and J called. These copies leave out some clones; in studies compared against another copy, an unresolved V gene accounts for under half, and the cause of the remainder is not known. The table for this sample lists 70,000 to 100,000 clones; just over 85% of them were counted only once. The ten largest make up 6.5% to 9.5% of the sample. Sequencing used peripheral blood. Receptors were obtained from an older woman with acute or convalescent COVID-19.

The CDR3 region is CASSFYVVVDRQTQYF. DNA for the CDR3: TGTGCCAGCAGCTTCTATGTTGTCGTTGACAGGCAGACCCAGTACTTC. The chain recombines TRBV7-9 with TRBJ2-5; D may be TRBD1 (6 bases). The CDR3 runs 16 residues. Germline lookup yields CDR1 SEHNR and CDR2 FQNEAQ (reference sequence). V was cut by 3 bases and J by 6 bases, with 20 bases left in between.

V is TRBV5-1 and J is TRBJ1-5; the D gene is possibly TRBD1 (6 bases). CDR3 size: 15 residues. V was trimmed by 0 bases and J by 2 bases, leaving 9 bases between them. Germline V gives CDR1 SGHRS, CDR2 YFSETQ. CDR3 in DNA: TGCGCCAGCAGCTTGGAAGGGGGTGGCAATCAGCCCCAGCATTTT. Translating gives CASSLEGGGNQPQHF.

The CDR3 bases are TGTGCCAGCGCAGCCCTTCCGGGACAGGGTGATGAAAAACTGTTTTTT. Amino acid sequence: CASAALPGQGDEKLFF. The chain has TRBV3-1 (or the pseudogene TRBV3-2) and TRBJ1-4; 9 bases match TRBD1. The CDR3 totals 16 residues. Trimming at V came to 8 bases and at J to 6 bases, leaving 13 bases not matched to a gene. Per the germline V gene, CDR1 is LGHDT and CDR2 is YNNKEL (reference sequence).

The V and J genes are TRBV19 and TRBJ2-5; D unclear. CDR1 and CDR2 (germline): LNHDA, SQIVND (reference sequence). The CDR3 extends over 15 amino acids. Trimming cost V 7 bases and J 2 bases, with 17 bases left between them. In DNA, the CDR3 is TGTGCCAGTACCCGCGGTCGAGACCCACAAGAGACCCAGTACTTC. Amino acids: CASTRGRDPQETQYF.

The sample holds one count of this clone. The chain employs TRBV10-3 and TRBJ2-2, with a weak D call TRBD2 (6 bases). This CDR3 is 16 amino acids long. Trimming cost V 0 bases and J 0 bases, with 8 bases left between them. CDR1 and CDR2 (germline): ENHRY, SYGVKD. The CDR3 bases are TGTGCCATCAGTGAGTCGTCGGGGGCGAACACCGGGGAGCTGTTTTTT. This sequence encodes CAISESSGANTGELFF.

CDR3 sequence: CASSNGTGGYYGYTF. Here the CDR3 DNA reads TGTGCCAGCAGCAACGGGACAGGGGGGTATTATGGCTACACCTTC. The chain combines TRBV7-8 with TRBJ1-2, with 11 bases that match TRBD1. There are 15 residues in the CDR3. V shed 5 bases and J 5 bases; nucleotides not matched to a gene: 7. Germline V gene sequence: CDR1 SGHVS, CDR2 FQNEAQ. Based on the CDR3 plus reference TRBV7-8 and TRBJ1-2, the full variable domain is GAGVSQSPRYKVAKRGQDVALRCDPISGHVSLFWYQQALGQGPEFLTYFQNEAQLDKSGLPSDRFFAERPEGSVSTLKIQRTQQEDSAVYLCASSNGTGGYYGYTFGSGTRLTVV.